One and the same sample provided the 23 T cell receptor beta chains below, sequenced in a study of neoadjuvant nivolumab and ipilimumab in lung cancer. Only in-frame clones appear in the TCRdb table, and some are missing; sequencing was by immunoSEQ multiplex PCR. This table has 40,000 to 60,000 clones, approximately 90% appearing once. Here the sequenced sample was blood, taken before neoadjuvant nivolumab, alone or with ipilimumab. The receptor source for this set is an adult with non-small cell lung cancer. Some clones in this sample may be carry-over from other donors' samples.

The chain links TRBV6-1 to TRBJ1-2; a weak D match, TRBD1 (5 bases). Per germline, CDR1 MNHNS and CDR2 SASEGT. The CDR3 loop spans 13 amino acids. Deletions cut 6 bases from V and 2 bases from J, with 10 bases between. DNA for the CDR3: TGTGCCAGCAGAAGGGACTCCAACTATGGCTACACCTTC. It specifies CASRRDSNYGYTF.

The CDR3 loop reads CASSQETATNEKLFF. The DNA of the CDR3 is TGCGCCAGCAGCCAAGAAACAGCGACTAATGAAAAACTGTTTTTT. The V gene is TRBV4-1, the J gene TRBJ1-4; no reliable D call. From germline, CDR1 is MGHRA and CDR2 YSYEKL. This CDR3 is built from 15 residues. V lost 0 bases to trimming and J lost 2 bases, with 7 bases between them.

This clone has only one observation. J is TRBJ1-2 and V is TRBV6-5; 7 bases align to TRBD1. Germline V lookup: CDR1 MNHEY, CDR2 SVGAGI. Losses at the gene ends were 6 bases for V and 8 bases for J; bases not matched to a gene: 9. The CDR3 is made up of 13 amino acids. Here the CDR3 DNA reads TGTGCCAGCAGAAATAGACAGGGCGGAGGCTACACCTTC. Protein: CASRNRQGGGYTF.

The gene calls are TRBV29-1 and TRBJ1-1; no clear D gene. The CDR3 covers 12 residues. In germline, CDR1 is SQVTM, CDR2 ANQGSEA. V shed 7 bases and J shed 0 bases, with 9 bases lying between them. CDR3 residues: CSAKDLNTEAFF. The CDR3 DNA sequence: TGCAGCGCAAAAGACTTGAACACTGAAGCTTTCTTT.

This rearrangement joins TRBV6-6 to TRBJ2-7; TRBD2 matches at 7 bases. CDR3 length equals 15 residues. J was trimmed by 2 bases and V by 1 base; bases with no gene match: 5. Looked up from germline, CDR1 is MNHNY and CDR2 is SVGAGI (reference sequence). CDR3 coding DNA: TGTGCCAGCAGTTACTTGAGCGGGGACCCCTACGAGCAGTACTTC. This gives the protein CASSYLSGDPYEQYF.

V is TRBV7-9 and J is TRBJ1-4; D gene uncertain. CDR1 is SEHNR and CDR2 is FQNEAQ in the germline V gene (reference sequence). This CDR3 is 14 amino acids long. The V end was cut by 2 bases, the J end by 3 bases, with 7 bases between. The CDR3 sequence is CASSLKTSNEKLFF. The CDR3 coding sequence is TGTGCCAGCAGCTTAAAAACCTCTAATGAAAAACTGTTTTTT.

The V and J genes are TRBV27 and TRBJ1-2, with 7 bases that match TRBD1. The CDR3 totals 13 residues. CDR1 is MNHEY, CDR2 SMNVEV, per germline (reference sequence). V shed 6 bases, J shed 2 bases, and the junction held 3 bases outside the gene matches. The chain's CDR3 is CASRRQGNYGYTF. CDR3 DNA sequence: TGTGCCAGCAGGCGACAGGGAAACTATGGCTACACCTTC.

The V gene is TRBV5-4, the J gene TRBJ2-5, with 9 bases lining up with TRBD2. The germline gives CDR1 SGHNT, CDR2 YYREEE (reference sequence). V gave up 7 bases and J gave up 5 bases; unmatched junction bases: 9. The CDR3 has 14 residues. CDR3 sequence reads: CASSLAGARETQYF. In nucleotides, the CDR3 is TGTGCCAGCTCATTAGCGGGAGCGAGGGAGACCCAGTACTTC.

This sequence joins TRBV6-5 and TRBJ1-5; tentative D call: TRBD1 (6 bases). The germline V gene encodes CDR1 MNHEY and CDR2 SVGAGI. This CDR3 has 15 residues. The V end was cut by 2 bases, the J end by 0 bases, with 8 bases between. The CDR3 region has the DNA TGTGCCAGCAGTTACAACAGGGATAGCAATCAGCCCCAGCATTTT. Translating it yields CASSYNRDSNQPQHF.

The chain links TRBV5-1 to TRBJ1-2, with 11 positions matching TRBD1. This CDR3 contains 16 residues. V lost 1 base and J lost 6; bases outside the gene matches: 8. Germline V CDR1 and CDR2: SGHRS, YFSETQ. The CDR3 DNA sequence: TGCGCCAGCAGCTTGTCCGGTAGGACAGGGGGCGATGGCTACACCTTC. Amino acids: CASSLSGRTGGDGYTF.

The rearrangement links TRBV6-1 to TRBJ2-3, with 7 bases that match TRBD2. This CDR3 spans 12 amino acids. V gave up 9 bases and J gave up 0 bases; unmatched junction bases: 0. Germline CDR1 MNHNS, CDR2 SASEGT. CDR3 DNA: TGTGCCAGAGCGGGGAGCACAGATACGCAGTATTTT. Encoded protein: CARAGSTDTQYF.

The chain employs TRBV11-2 and TRBJ1-2; TRBD1 agrees at 8 bases. The V gene end was trimmed by 5 bases and the J gene end by 4 bases; junction bases not matched to a gene: 9. Germline CDR1 is SGHAT and CDR2 is FQNNGV. This CDR3 has 15 residues. In DNA form, the CDR3 reads TGTGCCAGCAGCCCGCCAGGACAGGGACGCTATGGCTACACCTTC. Its translation is CASSPPGQGRYGYTF. Complete variable domain (other parts from reference TRBV11-2 and TRBJ1-2): EAGVAQSPRYKIIEKRQSVAFWCNPISGHATLYWYQQILGQGPKLLIQFQNNGVVDDSQLPKDRFSAERLKGVDSTLKIQPAKLEDSAVYLCASSPPGQGRYGYTFGSGTRLTVV.

J is TRBJ2-7 and V is TRBV30; D unclear. The CDR3 consists of 16 residues. CDR1 and CDR2 (germline): GTSNPN, SVGIG (reference sequence). V was pared by 0 bases and J by 3 bases, with 18 bases between. CDR3 region: CAWSVGRTSGGYEQYF. The CDR3, as DNA: TGTGCCTGGAGTGTGGGCAGGACCTCCGGCGGCTACGAGCAGTACTTC.

V and J are TRBV19 and TRBJ2-3; 7 bases agree with TRBD2. The CDR3 length is 17 residues. Germline assignment: CDR1 LNHDA and CDR2 SQIVND (reference sequence). V shed 5 bases, J shed 1 base, and the junction held 12 bases outside the gene matches. CDR3 sequence: CASSPRQGGRGTDTQYF. The CDR3 DNA reads TGTGCCAGTAGTCCCCGTCAGGGCGGGAGAGGCACAGATACGCAGTATTTT.

The chain employs TRBV7-9 and TRBJ2-7; D perhaps matches TRBD2 (6 bases). Trimming left V 0 bases short and J 5 bases short, with 14 bases between. Per the germline V gene, CDR1 is SEHNR and CDR2 is FQNEAQ (reference sequence). This CDR3 region has 15 residues. The CDR3 coding sequence is TGTGCCAGCAGCTTAGCGATGGCAGGGAGGCACGAGCAGTACTTC. This sequence encodes CASSLAMAGRHEQYF.

The chain uses TRBV5-4 and TRBJ1-2, with 8 bases fitting TRBD1. CDR3 size: 17 residues. The V and J ends lost 4 bases and 5 bases, in that order; junction bases with no gene match: 16. CDR1 SGHNT and CDR2 YYREEE come from the germline V gene (reference sequence). For the CDR3, the DNA is TGTGCCAGCAGCCATAAAGGACAGGGCCCCGTTCTGTATGGCTACACCTTC. Protein product: CASSHKGQGPVLYGYTF.

The V and J genes are TRBV5-4 and TRBJ2-3; D not resolved. This CDR3 comprises 13 residues. The V end lost 7 bases, the J end lost 6 bases, and 15 bases lay between the germline ends. CDR1 SGHNT and CDR2 YYREEE come from the germline V gene (reference sequence). CDR3 amino acids: CASATRSYDTQYF. The CDR3 DNA reads as TGTGCCAGCGCCACGAGGAGCTATGATACGCAGTATTTT.

The rearrangement uses TRBV7-9 and TRBJ2-1; D is possibly TRBD2 (6 bases). This CDR3 comprises 17 residues. Trimming removed 1 base at V and 2 bases at J, with 15 bases between. Germline lookup yields CDR1 SEHNR and CDR2 FQNEAQ (reference sequence). CDR3 loop: CASSLVGGPGAYNEQFF. CDR3 nucleotide sequence: TGTGCCAGCAGCTTAGTTGGCGGGCCGGGGGCCTACAATGAGCAGTTCTTC. Using reference TRBV7-9 and TRBJ2-1 for the parts outside the CDR3, the full variable domain is DTGVSQNPRHKITKRGQNVTFRCDPISEHNRLYWYRQTLGQGPEFLTYFQNEAQLEKSRLLSDRFSAERPKGSFSTLEIQRTEQGDSAMYLCASSLVGGPGAYNEQFFGPGTRLTVL.

The V call is TRBV5-5, the J call TRBJ1-2; 8 positions agree with TRBD1. This CDR3 has 14 amino acids. V shed 3 bases, J shed 7 bases, and the junction held 8 bases outside the gene matches. CDR1 is SGHKS and CDR2 is YYEKEE in the germline V gene (reference sequence). The CDR3 DNA is TGTGCCAGCAGCTCACAGGGGGTGTTTCTTGGCTACACCTTC. Translating gives CASSSQGVFLGYTF.

This clone was recorded a few times. The rearrangement joins TRBV30 to TRBJ2-7, with 9 bases aligning to TRBD2. Germline V gene data show CDR1 as GTSNPN and CDR2 as SVGIG (reference sequence). The CDR3 extends over 17 amino acids. The V segment lost 0 bases and the J segment 2 bases; nucleotides outside the gene matches: 11. CDR3 coding DNA: TGTGCCTGGAGTGTACGGCCTCTCGCGGGAGGGCCCTACGAGCAGTACTTC. It codes for CAWSVRPLAGGPYEQYF.

The gene calls are TRBV18 and TRBJ1-1, with a weak D call TRBD1 (5 bases). The germline CDR1 and CDR2 sequences are KGHSH and LQKENI. The CDR3 runs to 15 residues. Trimming left V 5 bases short and J 3 bases short, with 16 bases between. CDR3 nucleotides: TGTGCCAGCTCAACAACGGGGCGGGGGTACACTGAAGCTTTCTTT. Its protein product is CASSTTGRGYTEAFF.

This chain connects TRBV19 to TRBJ2-1; the D gene is possibly TRBD2 (5 bases). The CDR3 is 18 amino acids. V lost 1 base and J 0 bases, leaving 16 bases between the germline ends. Germline V gene lookup returns CDR1 LNHDA and CDR2 SQIVND (reference sequence). CDR3 amino acids: CASSIGWRAESSYNEQFF. The DNA of the CDR3 is TGTGCCAGTAGTATAGGGTGGCGAGCGGAAAGCTCCTACAATGAGCAGTTCTTC. Complete variable domain (other parts from reference TRBV19 and TRBJ2-1): DGGITQSPKYLFRKEGQNVTLSCEQNLNHDAMYWYRQDPGQGLRLIYYSQIVNDFQKGDIAEGYSVSREKKESFPLTVTSAQKNPTAFYLCASSIGWRAESSYNEQFFGPGTRLTVL.

J is TRBJ1-5 and V is TRBV6-6; 10 nucleotides align to TRBD1. V was pared by 6 bases and J by 5 bases, with 7 bases of the junction left unmatched. Germline loops: CDR1 MNHNY, CDR2 SVGAGI (reference sequence). This CDR3 is built from 15 residues. CDR3: CASRRDRGADQPQHF. CDR3 nucleotide sequence: TGTGCCAGCAGACGGGACAGGGGAGCGGATCAGCCCCAGCATTTT.